This T cell receptor beta chain was captured by sequencing in a study of CD8 T cells in Susac syndrome. Germline CDR1 and CDR2: SEHNR and FQNEAQ (reference sequence). The CDR3 sequence is 14 residues long. Trimming took 6 bases from V and 4 from J, leaving 16 bases between them. With random hexamers, roughly 0.45 to 1 ug RNA was reverse transcribed. TCRdb re-derived calls from the immunoSEQ multiplex PCR reads in MiXCR, one entry per CDR3 protein. This table has 150,000 to 250,000 distinct CDR3 sequences, 90% to 95% appearing once. This chain uses TRBV7-9 with TRBJ2-7; D might be TRBD2 (5 bases). The sample taken for sequencing was CD4+ T cells from PBMCs. This receptor was taken from a human donor with multiple sclerosis. In DNA form, the CDR3 reads TGTGCCAGCAGTCCTAATGTAGAGCGGTACGAGCAGTACTTC. Protein sequence: CASSPNVERYEQYF.